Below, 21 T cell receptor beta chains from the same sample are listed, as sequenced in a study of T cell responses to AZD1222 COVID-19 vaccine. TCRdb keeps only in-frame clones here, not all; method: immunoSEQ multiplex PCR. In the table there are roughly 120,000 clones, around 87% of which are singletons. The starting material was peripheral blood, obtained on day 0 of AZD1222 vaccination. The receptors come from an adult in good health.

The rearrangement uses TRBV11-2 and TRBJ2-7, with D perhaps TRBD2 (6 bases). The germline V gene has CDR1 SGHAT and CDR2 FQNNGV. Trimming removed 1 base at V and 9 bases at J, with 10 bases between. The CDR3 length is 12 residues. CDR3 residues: CASSLAWTTQYF. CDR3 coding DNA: TGTGCCAGCAGCTTAGCTTGGACTACGCAGTACTTC.

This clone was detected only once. The CDR3 DNA follows: TGTGCCAGTAGTTCTCCGGGACAGGGGGTTATCAGCTATAATTCACCCCTCCACTTT. Protein product: CASSSPGQGVISYNSPLHF. This chain uses TRBV19 with TRBJ1-6, with 11 nucleotides matching TRBD1. This CDR3 has 19 amino acids. Germline values: CDR1 LNHDA, CDR2 SQIVND (reference sequence). The junction had 12 bases not matched to a gene; V was cut back by 5 bases and J by 3 bases. Full variable domain (outside the CDR3, taken from reference TRBV19 and TRBJ1-6): DGGITQSPKYLFRKEGQNVTLSCEQNLNHDAMYWYRQDPGQGLRLIYYSQIVNDFQKGDIAEGYSVSREKKESFPLTVTSAQKNPTAFYLCASSSPGQGVISYNSPLHFGNGTRLTVT.

Here the CDR3 DNA reads TGTGCCAGCAGCTTGCGGGGCAGGGCTGGAAACACCATATATTTT. Translating gives CASSLRGRAGNTIYF. J is TRBJ1-3 and V is TRBV14; perhaps TRBD1 as D (5 bases). V was shortened by 5 bases and J by 2 bases, with 13 bases between the two germline ends. Germline V gene data show CDR1 as SGHDN and CDR2 as FVKESK. The CDR3 is made up of 15 amino acids.

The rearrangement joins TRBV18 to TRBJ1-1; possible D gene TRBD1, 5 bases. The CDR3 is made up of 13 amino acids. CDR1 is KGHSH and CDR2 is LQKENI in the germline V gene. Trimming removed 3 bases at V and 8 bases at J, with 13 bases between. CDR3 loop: CASSPGGTGEAFF. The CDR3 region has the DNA TGTGCCAGCTCACCTGGTGGGACGGGAGAAGCTTTCTTT.

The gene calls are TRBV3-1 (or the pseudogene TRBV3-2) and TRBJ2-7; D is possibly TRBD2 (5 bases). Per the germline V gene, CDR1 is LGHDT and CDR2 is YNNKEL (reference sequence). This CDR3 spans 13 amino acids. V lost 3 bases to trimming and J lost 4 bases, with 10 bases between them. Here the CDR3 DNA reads TGTGCCAGCAGCCAGCTAAGAGGGTACGAGCAGTACTTC. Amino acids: CASSQLRGYEQYF.

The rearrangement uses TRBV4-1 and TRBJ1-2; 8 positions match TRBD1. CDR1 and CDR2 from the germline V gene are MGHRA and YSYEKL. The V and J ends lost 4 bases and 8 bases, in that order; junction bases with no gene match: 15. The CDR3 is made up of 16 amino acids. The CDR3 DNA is TGCGCCAGCAGCCTCACGACAACAGACAGGGGAGACGGCTACACCTTC. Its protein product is CASSLTTTDRGDGYTF.

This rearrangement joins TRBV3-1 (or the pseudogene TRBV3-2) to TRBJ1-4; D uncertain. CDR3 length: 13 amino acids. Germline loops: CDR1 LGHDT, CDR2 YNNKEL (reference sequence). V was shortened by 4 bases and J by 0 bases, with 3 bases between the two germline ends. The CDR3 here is CASSLATNEKLFF. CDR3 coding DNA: TGTGCCAGCAGCCTCGCAACTAATGAAAAACTGTTTTTT.

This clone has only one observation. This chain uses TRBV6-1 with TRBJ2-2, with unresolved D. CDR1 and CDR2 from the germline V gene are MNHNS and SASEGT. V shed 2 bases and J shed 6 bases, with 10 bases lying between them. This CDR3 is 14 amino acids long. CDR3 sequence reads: CASSENLAPGELFF. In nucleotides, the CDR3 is TGTGCCAGCAGTGAAAATCTGGCGCCCGGGGAGCTGTTTTTT.

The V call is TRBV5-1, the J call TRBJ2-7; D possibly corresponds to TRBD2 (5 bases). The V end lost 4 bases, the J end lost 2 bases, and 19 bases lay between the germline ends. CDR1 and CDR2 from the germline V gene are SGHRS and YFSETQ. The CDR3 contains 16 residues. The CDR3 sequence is CASSPHKRAGAYEQYF. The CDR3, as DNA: TGCGCCAGCAGCCCTCACAAGAGGGCTGGGGCCTACGAGCAGTACTTC.

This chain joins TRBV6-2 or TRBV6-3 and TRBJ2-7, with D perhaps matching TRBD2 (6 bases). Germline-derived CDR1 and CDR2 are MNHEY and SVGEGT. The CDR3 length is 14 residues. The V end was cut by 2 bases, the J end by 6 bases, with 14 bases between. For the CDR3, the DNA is TGTGCCAGCAGTTACGCTGGGACTCGGAGCGAGCAGTACTTC. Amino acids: CASSYAGTRSEQYF.

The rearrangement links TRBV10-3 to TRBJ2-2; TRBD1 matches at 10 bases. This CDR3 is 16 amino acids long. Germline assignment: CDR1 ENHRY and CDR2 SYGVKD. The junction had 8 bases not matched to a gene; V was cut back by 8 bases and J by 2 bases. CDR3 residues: CAIPRQGASNTGELFF. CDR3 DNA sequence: TGTGCCATCCCGAGACAGGGGGCCTCCAACACCGGGGAGCTGTTTTTT.

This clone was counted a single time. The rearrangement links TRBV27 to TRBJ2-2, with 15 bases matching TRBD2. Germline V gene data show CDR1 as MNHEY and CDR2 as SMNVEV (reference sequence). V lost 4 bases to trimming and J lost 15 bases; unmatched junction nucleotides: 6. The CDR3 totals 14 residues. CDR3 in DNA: TGTGCCAGCAGTTCGGGACTAGCGGGGGGAATGGTGTTTTTT. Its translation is CASSSGLAGGMVFF.

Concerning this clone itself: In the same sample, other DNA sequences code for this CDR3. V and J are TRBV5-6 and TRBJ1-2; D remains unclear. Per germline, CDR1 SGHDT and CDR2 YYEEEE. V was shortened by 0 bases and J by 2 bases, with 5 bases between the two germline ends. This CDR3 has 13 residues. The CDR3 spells CASSLGGNYGYTF. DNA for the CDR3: TGTGCCAGCAGCTTGGGTGGAAACTATGGCTACACCTTC.

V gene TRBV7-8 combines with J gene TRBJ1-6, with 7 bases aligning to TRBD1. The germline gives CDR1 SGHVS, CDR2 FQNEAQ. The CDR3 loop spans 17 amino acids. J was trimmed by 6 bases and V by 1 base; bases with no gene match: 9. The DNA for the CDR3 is TGTGCCAGCAGCTTAGTCATAGGGGGCGTTGTTAATTCACCCCTCCACTTT. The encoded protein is CASSLVIGGVVNSPLHF.

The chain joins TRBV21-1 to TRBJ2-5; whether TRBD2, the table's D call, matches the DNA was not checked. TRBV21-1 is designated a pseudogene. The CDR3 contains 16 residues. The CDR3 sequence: CASSNHSGGPQETQYF. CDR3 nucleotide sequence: TGTGCCAGCAGCAACCATAGCGGGGGGCCCCAAGAGACCCAGTACTTC.

CDR3 bases: TGTGCCAGCAGCTTGTTGTCGGCATGGAACATGAACACTGAAGCTTTCTTT. Protein: CASSLLSAWNMNTEAFF. The chain has TRBV5-4 and TRBJ1-1; D is unclear. Per germline, CDR1 SGHNT and CDR2 YYREEE (reference sequence). The CDR3 runs 17 residues. V shed 1 base and J shed 0 bases, with 16 bases lying between them.

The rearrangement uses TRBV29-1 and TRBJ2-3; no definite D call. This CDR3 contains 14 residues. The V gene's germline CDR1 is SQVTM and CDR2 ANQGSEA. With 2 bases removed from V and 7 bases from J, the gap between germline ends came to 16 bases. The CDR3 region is CSVELWQSQNTQYF. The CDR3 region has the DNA TGCAGCGTTGAACTGTGGCAGTCGCAGAATACGCAGTATTTT.

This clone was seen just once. CDR3 sequence (DNA): TGTGCCAGTAGTTTGCGGACGAAAGATACGCAGTATTTT. Amino acids: CASSLRTKDTQYF. This chain connects TRBV19 to TRBJ2-3; D uncertain. The CDR3 has 13 residues. The germline V and J ends were trimmed by 5 bases and 5 bases, with 11 bases remaining between them. Germline values: CDR1 LNHDA, CDR2 SQIVND (reference sequence).

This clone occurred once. The CDR3 DNA reads as TGTGCCAGCAGTTTATGGCACAGGGCCTCCTACAATGAGCAGTTCTTC. Translation: CASSLWHRASYNEQFF. The rearrangement uses TRBV28 and TRBJ2-1; perhaps TRBD1 as D (6 bases). CDR1 is MDHEN and CDR2 is SYDVKM in the germline V gene. The CDR3 is made up of 16 amino acids. Trimming took off 0 bases at V and 0 bases at J, with 9 bases between the two ends.

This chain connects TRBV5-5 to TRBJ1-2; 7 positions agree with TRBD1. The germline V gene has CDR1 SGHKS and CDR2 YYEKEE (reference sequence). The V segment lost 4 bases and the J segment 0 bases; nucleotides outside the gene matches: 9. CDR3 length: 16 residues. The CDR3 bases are TGTGCCAGCAGCCCCCTCGGGACAGATACTAACTATGGCTACACCTTC. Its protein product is CASSPLGTDTNYGYTF.

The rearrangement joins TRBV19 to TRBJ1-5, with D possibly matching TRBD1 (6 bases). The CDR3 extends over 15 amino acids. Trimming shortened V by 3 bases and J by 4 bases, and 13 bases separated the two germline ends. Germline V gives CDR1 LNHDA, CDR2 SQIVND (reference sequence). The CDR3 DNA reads TGTGCCAGTAGTATGGTCTCAGGGGATAATCAGCCCCAGCATTTT. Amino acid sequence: CASSMVSGDNQPQHF.